The text below deals with one T cell receptor (beta chain). No antigen is known for it. The data originate from a study of cytomegalovirus exposure and HLA in healthy donors. Study-level findings and limits: Further analysis, carried out later, found HLA-associated TCR beta chains more clonally expanded than equally common other chains.

Germline-derived CDR1 and CDR2 are SGHNT and YYREEE (reference sequence). V dropped 4 bases and J dropped 8; count of bases not matched to a gene: 15. The length of the CDR3 is 17 residues. A multiplex PCR was run with 60 Vbeta primers and 13 Jbeta primers. Using immunoSEQ multiplex PCR, the repertoire was profiled, and TCRdb retains in-frame clones only, with some absent. Here the sample spans around 160,000 clones, around three quarters being singletons. The chain uses TRBV5-4 and TRBJ2-4, with 10 bases fitting TRBD1. Sequencing input: PBMCs. The receptor was derived from a woman aged 40 to 50 in good health and CMV-seropositive. Written as DNA, the CDR3 is TGTGCCAGCAGCGCGGGACAGGGGATCGGCCTGAAGGACATTCAGTACTTC. Amino acid sequence: CASSAGQGIGLKDIQYF.